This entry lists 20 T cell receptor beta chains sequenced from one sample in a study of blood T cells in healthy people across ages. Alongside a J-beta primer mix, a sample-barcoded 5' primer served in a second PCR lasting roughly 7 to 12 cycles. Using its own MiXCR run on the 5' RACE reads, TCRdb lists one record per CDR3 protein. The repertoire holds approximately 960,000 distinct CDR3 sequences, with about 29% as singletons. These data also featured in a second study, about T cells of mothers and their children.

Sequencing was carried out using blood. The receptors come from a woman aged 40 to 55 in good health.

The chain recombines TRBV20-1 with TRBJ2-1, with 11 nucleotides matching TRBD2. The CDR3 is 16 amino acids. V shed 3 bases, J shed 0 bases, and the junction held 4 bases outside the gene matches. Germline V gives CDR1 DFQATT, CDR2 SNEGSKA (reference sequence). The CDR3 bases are TGCAGTGCTAGGGATAGCGGGAGGGGCTCCTACAATGAGCAGTTCTTC. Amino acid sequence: CSARDSGRGSYNEQFF.

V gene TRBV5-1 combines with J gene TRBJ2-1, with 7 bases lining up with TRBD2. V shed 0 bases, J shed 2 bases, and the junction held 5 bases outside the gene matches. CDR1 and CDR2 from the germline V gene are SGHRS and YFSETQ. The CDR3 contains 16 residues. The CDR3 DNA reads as TGCGCCAGCAGCTTGGCGGGACTACCAACCTACAATGAGCAGTTCTTC. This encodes CASSLAGLPTYNEQFF.

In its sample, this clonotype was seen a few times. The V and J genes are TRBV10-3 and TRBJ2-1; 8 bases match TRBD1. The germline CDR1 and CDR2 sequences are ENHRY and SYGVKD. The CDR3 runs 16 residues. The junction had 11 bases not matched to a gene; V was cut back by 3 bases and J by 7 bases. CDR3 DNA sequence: TGTGCCATCAGTGACCCGGACAGGGTGGGTTCTAATGAGCAGTTCTTC. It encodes CAISDPDRVGSNEQFF.

The CDR3 reads CASSPQTGPFTEAFF. CDR3 sequence (DNA): TGTGCCAGCAGCCCCCAAACAGGACCCTTTACTGAAGCTTTCTTT. The gene calls are TRBV11-2 and TRBJ1-1; TRBD1 is a possible D gene (5 bases). CDR3 size: 15 residues. Germline CDR1 is SGHAT and CDR2 is FQNNGV. Trimming left V 5 bases short and J 5 bases short, with 18 bases between.

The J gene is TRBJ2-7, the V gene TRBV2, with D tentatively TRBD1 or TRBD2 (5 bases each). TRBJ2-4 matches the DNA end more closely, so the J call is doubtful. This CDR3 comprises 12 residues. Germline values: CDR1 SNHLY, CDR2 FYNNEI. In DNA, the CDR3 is TGTGCCACGGCCGGGACCCAAAACATTCAGTACTTC. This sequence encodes CATAGTQNIQYF.

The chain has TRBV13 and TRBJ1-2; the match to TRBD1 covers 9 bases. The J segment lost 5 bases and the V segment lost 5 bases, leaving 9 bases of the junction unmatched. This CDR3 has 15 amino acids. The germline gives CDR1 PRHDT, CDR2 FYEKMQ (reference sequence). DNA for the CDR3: TGTGCCAGCAGCCCCGGGACAGGGCCGGGGTATGGCTACACCTTC. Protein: CASSPGTGPGYGYTF.

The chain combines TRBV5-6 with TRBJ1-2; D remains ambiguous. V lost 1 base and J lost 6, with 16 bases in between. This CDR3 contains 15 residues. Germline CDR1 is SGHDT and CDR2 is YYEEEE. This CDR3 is CASSLFGIGWDGYTF. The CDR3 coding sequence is TGTGCCAGCAGCTTGTTTGGGATCGGATGGGATGGCTACACCTTC.

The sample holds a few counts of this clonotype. The CDR3 DNA is TGCGCCAGCAGCCAAGTACTGGGGGGGGCTTACGAGCAGTACTTC. The encoded protein is CASSQVLGGAYEQYF. The chain combines TRBV4-1 with TRBJ2-4, with D perhaps matching TRBD2 (7 bases). Matching the DNA end better, TRBJ2-7 makes the J call doubtful. The CDR3 has 15 amino acids. CDR1 MGHRA and CDR2 YSYEKL come from the germline V gene.

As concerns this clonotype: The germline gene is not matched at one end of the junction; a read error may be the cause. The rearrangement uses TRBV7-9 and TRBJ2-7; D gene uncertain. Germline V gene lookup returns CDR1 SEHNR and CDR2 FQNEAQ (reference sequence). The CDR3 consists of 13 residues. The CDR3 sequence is CASGSGRSYEHYF. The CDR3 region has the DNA TGTGCCAGCGGCTCCGGACGGAGTTACGAGCACTACTTC.

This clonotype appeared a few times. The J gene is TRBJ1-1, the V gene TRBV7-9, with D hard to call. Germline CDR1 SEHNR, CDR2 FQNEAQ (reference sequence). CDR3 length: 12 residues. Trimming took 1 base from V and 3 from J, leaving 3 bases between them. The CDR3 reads CASSLEYTEAFF. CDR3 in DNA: TGTGCCAGCAGCTTAGAGTACACTGAAGCTTTCTTT.

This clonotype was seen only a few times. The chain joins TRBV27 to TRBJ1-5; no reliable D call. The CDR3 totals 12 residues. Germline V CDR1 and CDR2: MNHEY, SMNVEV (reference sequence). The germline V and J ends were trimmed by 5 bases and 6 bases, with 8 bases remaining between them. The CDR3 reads CASSPWGQPQHF. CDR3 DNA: TGTGCCAGCAGTCCGTGGGGTCAGCCCCAGCATTTT.

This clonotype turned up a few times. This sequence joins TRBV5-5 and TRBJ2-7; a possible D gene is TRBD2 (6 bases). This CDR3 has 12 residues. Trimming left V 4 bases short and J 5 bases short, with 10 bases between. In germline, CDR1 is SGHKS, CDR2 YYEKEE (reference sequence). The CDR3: CASSREFHEQYF. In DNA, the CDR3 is TGTGCCAGCAGCCGGGAGTTCCACGAGCAGTACTTC.

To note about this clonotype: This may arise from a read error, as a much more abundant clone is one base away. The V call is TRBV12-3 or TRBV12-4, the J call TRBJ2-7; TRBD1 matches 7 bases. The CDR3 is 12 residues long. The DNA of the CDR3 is TGTGACACAGGAGAGGGGGCCAGCGAGCAGTACTTC. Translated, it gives CDTGEGASEQYF.

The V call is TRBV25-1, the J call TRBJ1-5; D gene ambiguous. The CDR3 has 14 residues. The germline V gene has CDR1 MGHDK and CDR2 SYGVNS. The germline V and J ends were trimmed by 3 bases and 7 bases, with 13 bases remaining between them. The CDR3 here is CASSDDRAEQPQHF. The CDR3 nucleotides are TGTGCCAGCAGTGACGATCGGGCCGAGCAGCCCCAGCATTTT.

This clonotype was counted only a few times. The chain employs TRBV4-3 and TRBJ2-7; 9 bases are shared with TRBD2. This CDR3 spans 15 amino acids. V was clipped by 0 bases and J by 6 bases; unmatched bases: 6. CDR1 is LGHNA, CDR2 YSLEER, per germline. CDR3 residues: CASSQDRRGGGEQYF. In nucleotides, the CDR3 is TGCGCCAGCAGCCAAGATCGGCGGGGGGGCGGCGAGCAGTACTTC.

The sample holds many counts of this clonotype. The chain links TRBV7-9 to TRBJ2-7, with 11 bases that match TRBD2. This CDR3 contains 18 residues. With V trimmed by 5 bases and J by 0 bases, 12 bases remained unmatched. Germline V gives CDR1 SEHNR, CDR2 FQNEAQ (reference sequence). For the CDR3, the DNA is TGTGCCAGCAGCCCAAGCACGCTAGCGGGGGGCATCTCCTACGAGCAGTACTTC. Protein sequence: CASSPSTLAGGISYEQYF.

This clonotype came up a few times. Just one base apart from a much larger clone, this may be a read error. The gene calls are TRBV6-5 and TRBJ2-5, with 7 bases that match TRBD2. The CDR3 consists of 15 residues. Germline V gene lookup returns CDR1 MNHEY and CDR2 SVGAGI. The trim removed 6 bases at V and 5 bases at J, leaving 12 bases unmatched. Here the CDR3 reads CASSPGEGGVETQYF. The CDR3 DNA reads TGTGCCAGCAGCCCCGGGGAGGGAGGAGTGGAGACCCAGTACTTC.

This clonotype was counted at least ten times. The CDR3 is CSVTGLYGYTF. The CDR3 nucleotides are TGCAGCGTTACGGGACTCTATGGCTACACCTTC. This chain uses TRBV29-1 with TRBJ1-2; a weak D match, TRBD1 (5 bases). Germline lookup yields CDR1 SQVTM and CDR2 ANQGSEA. This CDR3 is 11 amino acids long. The V end lost 5 bases, the J end lost 4 bases, and 8 bases lay between the germline ends.

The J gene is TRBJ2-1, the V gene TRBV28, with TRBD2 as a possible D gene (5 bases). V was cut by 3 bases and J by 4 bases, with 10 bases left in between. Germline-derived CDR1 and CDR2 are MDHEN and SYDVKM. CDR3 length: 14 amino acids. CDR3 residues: CASSFPDFYNEQFF. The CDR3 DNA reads TGTGCCAGCAGTTTCCCGGACTTTTACAATGAGCAGTTCTTC.

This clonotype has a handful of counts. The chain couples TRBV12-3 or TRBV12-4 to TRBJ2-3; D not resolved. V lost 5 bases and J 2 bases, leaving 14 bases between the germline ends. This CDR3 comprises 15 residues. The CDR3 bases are TGTGCCAGCAGTCAAGGACGCCTGTACACAGATACGCAGTATTTT. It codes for CASSQGRLYTDTQYF.